This paragraph covers one TCR beta chain sequence. Other DNA variants within this sample encode the same CDR3. Clones were sequenced by immunoSEQ multiplex PCR, and TCRdb holds only the in-frame ones, with some missing. Of roughly 200,000 clones listed, 65% to 90% are singletons. This specimen comes from a study of blood T cell repertoires in COVID-19. The CDR3 has 14 amino acids. The germline gives CDR1 LNHDA, CDR2 SQIVND (reference sequence). Deletions cut 3 bases from V and 0 bases from J, with 8 bases between. The TCR was taken from a woman under 40 who had been exposed to COVID-19. Sample: PBMCs or T cells enriched from blood (not recorded which). The chain recombines TRBV19 with TRBJ1-1; D not resolved. The CDR3 loop reads CASSIGQMNTEAFF. Written as DNA, the CDR3 is TGTGCCAGTAGTATTGGCCAGATGAACACTGAAGCTTTCTTT.